This T cell receptor (beta chain) was sequenced in a study of T cells in tuberculosis. General study results and limits: Cases with active tuberculosis were adults, while controls were adolescents. GMM-specific TCRs were nearer to active tuberculosis alpha repertoires, suggesting expansion.

A remark on this clone: The antigen is undetermined.

Germline CDR1 and CDR2: LNHNV and YYDKDF (reference sequence). Trimming stripped 5 bases from V and 13 bases from J, with 17 bases between. This CDR3 region has 12 residues. Sequencing was performed with immunoSEQ multiplex PCR; in TCRdb, only in-frame clones are kept and a portion is missing. The sample carries about 20,000 clones, around 89% recorded once. This TCR was recovered from a donor aged 10-29 years with latent tuberculosis or without tuberculosis infection. The genes are TRBV15 and TRBJ1-2; D unresolved. The sequenced sample was PBMCs. CDR3 bases: TGTGCCACCAGCTCTGGCGGGTCCGCCCGCACCTTC. Amino acids: CATSSGGSARTF.